Below are 18 T cell receptor beta chains sequenced from a single sample in a study of resident and recirculating memory T cells in vitiligo (dated by TCRdb to the late 2010s). Preparation of the library involved the immunoSEQ multiplex PCR assay. TCRdb holds this immuneACCESS table with in-frame rearrangements only. Some clones are missing; in checked studies, unresolved V genes explain under half, and the rest has no known cause. Counted in this sample were tens of thousands of clones; under 95% of them appeared once. The ten largest clones represent approximately 5.4% of the sample. The sequenced sample consisted of blood. The receptor source for this set is a male donor with vitiligo.

The chain recombines TRBV19 with TRBJ2-1, with D possibly matching TRBD2 (7 bases). V was trimmed by 5 bases and J by 8 bases, leaving 22 bases between them. Germline lookup yields CDR1 LNHDA and CDR2 SQIVND (reference sequence). CDR3 length: 16 amino acids. The CDR3 spells CASSPGLGPRGDEQFF. For the CDR3, the DNA is TGTGCCAGTAGTCCCGGACTAGGCCCGAGGGGGGATGAGCAGTTCTTC.

This sequence joins TRBV5-4 and TRBJ1-2, with D perhaps TRBD1 (6 bases). Germline CDR1 is SGHNT and CDR2 is YYREEE (reference sequence). This CDR3 has 13 residues. Trimming shortened V by 0 bases and J by 8 bases, and 11 bases separated the two germline ends. The CDR3 here is CASSLGAGVGYTF. The DNA for the CDR3 is TGTGCCAGCAGCTTGGGAGCAGGGGTCGGCTACACCTTC.

The chain has TRBV7-6 and TRBJ1-2; 9 nucleotides agree with TRBD1. There are 16 residues in the CDR3. The V segment lost 5 bases and the J segment 1 base; nucleotides outside the gene matches: 8. Per the germline V gene, CDR1 is SGHVS and CDR2 is FNYEAQ. CDR3 loop: CASSPRPTGGNYGYTF. CDR3 coding DNA: TGTGCCAGCAGCCCGCGACCGACAGGGGGTAACTATGGCTACACCTTC.

The chain is built from TRBV7-2 and TRBJ2-2; the match to TRBD2 covers 8 bases. V dropped 5 bases and J dropped 3; count of bases not matched to a gene: 2. The CDR3 length is 14 residues. Germline V gene data show CDR1 as SGHTA and CDR2 as FQGNSA. Written as DNA, the CDR3 is TGTGCCAGCAGCCCGACTAGCGACACCGGGGAGCTGTTTTTT. Protein product: CASSPTSDTGELFF.

Worth noting for this clone: In the same sample, other DNA sequences code for this CDR3. J is TRBJ1-1 and V is TRBV30; D unclear. The CDR3 sequence is 11 residues long. V lost 2 bases and J 5 bases, leaving 6 bases between the germline ends. The germline CDR1 and CDR2 sequences are GTSNPN and SVGIG (reference sequence). The CDR3 bases are TGTGCCTGGAGTCCAGGTACTGAAGCTTTCTTT. Its protein product is CAWSPGTEAFF.

The V gene is TRBV6-5, the J gene TRBJ2-7; 11 bases are a match to TRBD2. V gave up 5 bases and J gave up 1 base; unmatched junction bases: 4. Germline assignment: CDR1 MNHEY and CDR2 SVGAGI. CDR3 size: 15 residues. CDR3 protein: CASSVTSGRSYEQYF. CDR3 DNA: TGTGCCAGCAGTGTTACTAGCGGGAGATCCTACGAGCAGTACTTC.

This sequence joins TRBV28 and TRBJ1-1; the D is unclear. Trimming removed 4 bases at V and 13 bases at J, with 10 bases between. The V gene's germline CDR1 is MDHEN and CDR2 SYDVKM. The CDR3 is 10 amino acids. The CDR3 bases are TGTGCCAGCAGTTCCCTGACTCATTTCTTT. Amino acids: CASSSLTHFF.

The CDR3 loop is CAIPSTSGRLREQYF. The CDR3, as DNA: TGTGCCATCCCGTCTACTAGCGGGAGACTGCGCGAGCAGTACTTC. The chain uses TRBV6-1 and TRBJ2-7; 11 nucleotides match TRBD2. The germline V gene encodes CDR1 MNHNS and CDR2 SASEGT. With 10 bases clipped from V and 6 bases from J, the junction kept 14 bases outside the gene matches. The CDR3 runs to 15 residues.

With regard to this clone: Other DNA sequences from this sample encode an identical CDR3 as well. The chain is built from TRBV4-1 and TRBJ2-7, with D maybe TRBD2 (5 bases). V was shortened by 4 bases and J by 4 bases, with 17 bases between the two germline ends. This CDR3 comprises 15 residues. Germline lookup yields CDR1 MGHRA and CDR2 YSYEKL. The CDR3 loop is CASSPFGGGAYEQYF. In DNA form, the CDR3 reads TGCGCCAGCAGCCCGTTCGGAGGTGGCGCGTACGAGCAGTACTTC.

V gene TRBV19 combines with J gene TRBJ2-7; 11 bases are a match to TRBD1. CDR3 length equals 15 residues. Germline V gene sequence: CDR1 LNHDA, CDR2 SQIVND (reference sequence). With 6 bases clipped from V and 1 base from J, the junction kept 5 bases outside the gene matches. CDR3 region: CASRRDRGKSYEQYF. The CDR3 bases are TGTGCCAGTAGGAGGGACAGGGGGAAATCCTACGAGCAGTACTTC.

This chain connects TRBV9 to TRBJ2-1; 11 nucleotides match TRBD2. The CDR3 has 17 amino acids. After removal of 0 bases from V and 0 bases from J, the junction contained 2 bases not matched to a gene. The germline gives CDR1 SGDLS, CDR2 YYNGEE. The CDR3, as DNA: TGTGCCAGCAGCGTAGGCACTAGCGGGAGCTCCTACAATGAGCAGTTCTTC. Its protein is CASSVGTSGSSYNEQFF.

This sequence joins TRBV4-1 and TRBJ2-5; 8 bases are a match to TRBD1. Per the germline V gene, CDR1 is MGHRA and CDR2 is YSYEKL. This CDR3 spans 14 amino acids. The V and J ends lost 2 bases and 10 bases, in that order; junction bases with no gene match: 9. The CDR3 reads CASSQSGQGRDQYF. Here the CDR3 DNA reads TGCGCCAGCAGCCAAAGTGGACAGGGAAGGGACCAGTACTTC.

The rearrangement joins TRBV18 to TRBJ1-2; 9 bases line up with TRBD1. J lost 6 bases, V lost 0 bases, and 11 bases had no gene match. The CDR3 loop spans 17 amino acids. CDR1 is KGHSH, CDR2 LQKENI, per germline. CDR3 nucleotide sequence: TGTGCCAGCTCACCACCGGGACAGGGATTCCCTTTCAATGGCTACACCTTC. This translates into CASSPPGQGFPFNGYTF.

This chain joins TRBV9 and TRBJ2-1; 9 bases are shared with TRBD2. V lost 3 bases and J lost 2; bases outside the gene matches: 9. The CDR3 totals 17 residues. Germline V gives CDR1 SGDLS, CDR2 YYNGEE. The CDR3 is CASSAWGSGSAYNEQFF. CDR3 nucleotide sequence: TGTGCCAGCAGCGCCTGGGGTAGCGGGAGCGCCTACAATGAGCAGTTCTTC.

The chain's CDR3 is CASSPTTGSYGYTF. DNA of the CDR3: TGTGCCAGCTCACCTACGACAGGGAGCTATGGCTACACCTTC. This chain links TRBV18 with TRBJ1-2; 7 bases are a match to TRBD1. V dropped 3 bases and J dropped 4; count of bases not matched to a gene: 5. In germline, CDR1 is KGHSH, CDR2 LQKENI. The CDR3 consists of 14 residues.

This chain links TRBV9 with TRBJ2-2; 12 bases line up with TRBD2. Trimming removed 0 bases from V and 2 bases from J; junction bases left unmatched: 2. Germline-derived CDR1 and CDR2 are SGDLS and YYNGEE. The CDR3 length is 17 residues. The CDR3: CASSVAGLAGNTGELFF. The DNA for the CDR3 is TGTGCCAGCAGCGTAGCGGGACTAGCGGGCAACACCGGGGAGCTGTTTTTT.

This chain connects TRBV7-2 to TRBJ1-2; a possible D gene is TRBD1 (5 bases). Trimming removed 5 bases from V and 4 bases from J, with 11 bases in between. This CDR3 comprises 13 residues. Germline V lookup: CDR1 SGHTA, CDR2 FQGNSA. CDR3 sequence: CASSLGGSYGYTF. Written as DNA, the CDR3 is TGTGCCAGCAGCCTCGGGGGTAGCTATGGCTACACCTTC.

The chain carries TRBV9 and TRBJ2-5, with 10 bases matching TRBD2. With the DNA end fitting TRBJ2-7 better, the J assignment may be wrong. Germline-derived CDR1 and CDR2 are SGDLS and YYNGEE. The CDR3 is 15 amino acids. As DNA, the CDR3 is TGTGCCAGCAGCGTAGGACTAGCGGGCTCCTACGAGCAGTACTTC. Protein sequence: CASSVGLAGSYEQYF.